The rows below give T cell receptor beta chains drawn from one sample of a study of cytomegalovirus exposure and HLA in healthy donors. This table comes from immunoSEQ multiplex PCR, and its TCRdb copy is limited to in-frame clones, with some not included. The sample contains approximately 140,000 clones, about 80% of which appear only once. Sequencing input: PBMCs. All receptors derive from a man in his forties in good health and CMV-seropositive. The CDR3 runs from the conserved cysteine through the conserved F or W. The order of the fields is V gene, J gene, D gene, clone size, CDR3 protein, CDR3 DNA. The D gene is left open where the match is weak. Clone size appears in some rows only: once, few, many, or a class for an expanded clone.

V: TRBV27
J: TRBJ1-4
D: NA
size: NA
CDR3: CASSSTDSNEKLFF
DNA: TGTGCCAGCAGTTCCACAGATTCTAATGAAAAACTGTTTTTT

V: TRBV5-1
J: TRBJ1-2
D: NA
size: NA
CDR3: CASSARTDLTMGYTF
DNA: TGCGCCAGCAGCGCACGGACAGACTTAACTATGGGCTACACCTTC

V: TRBV2
J: TRBJ2-1
D: TRBD2
size: NA
CDR3: CASKGTSGYNEQFF
DNA: TGTGCCAGCAAAGGGACTAGCGGCTACAATGAGCAGTTCTTC

V: TRBV5-4
J: TRBJ2-1
D: TRBD2
size: few
CDR3: CASSLSGRVSYNEQFF
DNA: TGTGCCAGCAGTCTCAGCGGGAGGGTCTCCTACAATGAGCAGTTCTTC

V: TRBV18
J: TRBJ2-7
D: TRBD1
size: NA
CDR3: CASSPNIGQAYEQYF
DNA: TGTGCCAGCTCACCCAATATCGGACAGGCCTACGAGCAGTACTTC

V: TRBV5-6
J: TRBJ1-2
D: TRBD1
size: NA
CDR3: CASSPADSGQGIYGYTF
DNA: TGTGCCAGCAGCCCGGCGGACTCGGGACAGGGCATTTATGGCTACACCTTC

V: TRBV7-6
J: TRBJ1-1
D: NA
size: NA
CDR3: CASSPAGWRWAFF
DNA: TGTGCCAGCAGCCCTGCGGGGTGGAGGTGGGCTTTCTTT

V: TRBV7-9
J: TRBJ1-2
D: NA
size: NA
CDR3: CASSLPTENYGYTF
DNA: TGTGCCAGCAGCTTGCCGACAGAGAACTATGGCTACACCTTC

V: TRBV21-1
J: TRBJ2-7
D: NA
size: NA
CDR3: CASSPRRAGGSSYEQYF
DNA: TGTGCCAGCAGCCCCCGGAGGGCGGGCGGGAGCTCCTACGAGCAGTACTTC

V: TRBV7-2
J: TRBJ2-5
D: NA
size: NA
CDR3: CASSLTGGEETQYF
DNA: TGTGCCAGCAGCTTAACGGGGGGCGAGGAGACCCAGTACTTC

V: TRBV4-2
J: TRBJ2-2
D: NA
size: once
CDR3: CASSQDWLGGGELFF
DNA: TGTGCCAGCAGCCAAGATTGGTTGGGAGGCGGGGAGCTGTTTTTT

V: TRBV13
J: TRBJ1-2
D: NA
size: few
CDR3: CASSFRTSPYGYTF
DNA: TGTGCCAGCAGCTTCCGGACAAGTCCTTATGGCTACACCTTC

V: TRBV7-2
J: TRBJ2-3
D: TRBD2
size: NA
CDR3: CASSEPSGGARDTQYF
DNA: TGTGCCAGCAGCGAGCCTAGCGGGGGGGCCCGAGATACGCAGTATTTT

V: TRBV30
J: TRBJ2-5
D: TRBD2
size: NA
CDR3: CAWSVRAGGRETQYF
DNA: TGTGCCTGGAGTGTTAGAGCGGGGGGGCGAGAGACCCAGTACTTC

V: TRBV27
J: TRBJ2-7
D: NA
size: NA
CDR3: CASILLRGNEQYF
DNA: TGTGCCAGCATACTCTTGAGGGGGAACGAGCAGTACTTC

V: TRBV11-2
J: TRBJ2-1
D: NA
size: few
CDR3: CASRGGQSSYNEQFF
DNA: TGTGCCAGCAGGGGAGGTCAGAGCTCCTACAATGAGCAGTTCTTC